This entry is about one T cell receptor beta chain. Its antigen is not identified. These data come from a study of cytotoxic CD8 clonotypes in ibrutinib-treated CLL. Study-wide results and limits: Baseline levels of clonality went above those of age-matched healthy donors and moved with circulating CD8+ T-cell counts. Upon ibrutinib response clonality rose, and upon progression it fell back toward baseline. Treatment saw public clonotypes, which were uncommon, either contract or stay stable.

A 1 in 200,000 to 1 in 1 million T cell depth was the sequencing target. Clones were sequenced by immunoSEQ multiplex PCR, and TCRdb holds only the in-frame ones, with some missing. The sample contains under 300,000 clones, approximately 76% of which appear only once. This TCR was recovered from a human donor with chronic lymphocytic leukemia. The sequencing here drew on PBMCs, taken at disease progression, from a patient treated with ibrutinib.

The chain's CDR3 is CASSVASGVSYEQYF. The CDR3 region has the DNA TGTGCCAGCAGCGTAGCGTCAGGCGTTTCCTACGAGCAGTACTTC. The chain uses TRBV9 and TRBJ2-7; D is uncertain. CDR3 size: 15 residues. Germline values: CDR1 SGDLS, CDR2 YYNGEE. V was pared by 0 bases and J by 1 base, with 11 bases between.